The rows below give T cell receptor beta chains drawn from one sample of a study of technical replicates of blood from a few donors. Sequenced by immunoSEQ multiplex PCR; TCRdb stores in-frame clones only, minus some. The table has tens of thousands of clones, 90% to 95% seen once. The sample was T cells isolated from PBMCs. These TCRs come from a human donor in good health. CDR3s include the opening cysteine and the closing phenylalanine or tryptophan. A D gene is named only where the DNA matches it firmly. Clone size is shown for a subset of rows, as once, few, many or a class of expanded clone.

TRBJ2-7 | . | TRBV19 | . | TGTGCCAGTAGTATAAGCAGGGACGAGCAGTACTTC | CASSISRDEQYF
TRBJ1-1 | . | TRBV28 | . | TGTGCCAGCAGTTTGGGTCCGGGGGGGAACACTGAAGCTTTCTTT | CASSLGPGGNTEAFF
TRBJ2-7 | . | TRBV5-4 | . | TGTGCCAGCAGCTCCAGGGACAACTACGAGCAGTACTTC | CASSSRDNYEQYF
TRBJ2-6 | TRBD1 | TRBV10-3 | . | TGTGCCATCAGTGAGTCTGGGACAGGTGGGGCCAACGTCCTGACTTTC | CAISESGTGGANVLTF
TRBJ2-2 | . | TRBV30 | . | TGTGCCCGCGAAAACTCTCAGGTTGCGCGGGAATCCGGGGAGCTGTTTTTT | CARENSQVARESGELFF
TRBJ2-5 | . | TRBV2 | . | TGTGCCAGCAGTGAAATTGGGACTCCAAAGTGGCAAGAGACCCAGTACTTC | CASSEIGTPKWQETQYF
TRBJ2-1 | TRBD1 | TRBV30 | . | TGTGCCTGGGGGGGACAGGGGGCCGGCAATGAGCAGTTCTTC | CAWGGQGAGNEQFF
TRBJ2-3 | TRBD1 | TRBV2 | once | TGTGCCAGCAGTGAAATGACAGGGAGCACAGATACGCAGTATTTT | CASSEMTGSTDTQYF
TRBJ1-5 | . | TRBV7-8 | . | TGTGCCAGCAGCTTAGTACAGGGCAATCAGCCCCAGCATTTT | CASSLVQGNQPQHF
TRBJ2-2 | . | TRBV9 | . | TGTGCCAGCAGCGTCGGGAAGAACACCGGGGAGCTGTTTTTT | CASSVGKNTGELFF
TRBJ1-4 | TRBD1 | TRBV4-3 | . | TGCGCCAGCAGCCAAGAGACAGGGGAGAGCGAAAAACTGTTTTTT | CASSQETGESEKLFF
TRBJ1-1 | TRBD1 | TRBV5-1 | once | TGCGCCAGCAGCAACCCGGGACAGGGGAACACTGAAGCTTTCTTT | CASSNPGQGNTEAFF
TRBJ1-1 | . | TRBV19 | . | TGTGCCAGTAATTTCGTGAACACTGAAGCTTTCTTT | CASNFVNTEAFF
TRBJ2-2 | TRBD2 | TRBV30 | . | TGTGCCTGGACCTTAGCGGGGTACACCGGGGAGCTGTTTTTT | CAWTLAGYTGELFF
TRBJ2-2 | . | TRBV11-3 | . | TGTGCCAGCAGCTTAGGACTTTACACCGGGGAGCTGTTTTTT | CASSLGLYTGELFF
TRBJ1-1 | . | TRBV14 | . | TGTGCCAGGGCCTTTATCACTGAAGCTTTCTTT | CARAFITEAFF
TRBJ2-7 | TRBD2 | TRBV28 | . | TGTGCCAGCAGTTCCAACCGACGTGAACTAGCGTACTACGAGCAGTACTTC | CASSSNRRELAYYEQYF
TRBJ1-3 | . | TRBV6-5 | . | TGTGCCAGCAGTCCGACAGGAGCTGGAAACACCATATATTTT | CASSPTGAGNTIYF
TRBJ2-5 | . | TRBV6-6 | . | TGTGCCAGCCTATTCTTGGAGACCCAGTACTTC | CASLFLETQYF
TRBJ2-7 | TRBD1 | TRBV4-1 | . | TGCGCCAGCAGCCAAGAAAGGACAGGGGGCAACGAGCAGTACTTC | CASSQERTGGNEQYF
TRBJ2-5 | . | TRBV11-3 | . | TGTGCCAGCAGCTTAGGGGGCGAATACCAAGAGACCCAGTACTTC | CASSLGGEYQETQYF
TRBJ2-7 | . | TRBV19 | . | TGTGCCAGTTTGGGAGCTAGCTCGGGTAACTACGAGCAGTACTTC | CASLGASSGNYEQYF
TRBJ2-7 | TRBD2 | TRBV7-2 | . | TGTGCCAGCAGCTTACTCCCTAGCGGGAGAAGCTCCTACGAGCAGTACTTC | CASSLLPSGRSSYEQYF
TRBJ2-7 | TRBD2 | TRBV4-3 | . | TGCGCCAGCAGCCAACGCGGGGGTAGGGAGCAGTACTTC | CASSQRGGREQYF
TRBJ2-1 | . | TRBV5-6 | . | TGTGCCAGCAGCTTGTCCGGTTACTACAATGAGCAGTTCTTC | CASSLSGYYNEQFF
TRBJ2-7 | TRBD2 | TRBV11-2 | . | TGTGCCAGCAGCTTAGCCCGGACTAGCAGCGAGCAGTACTTC | CASSLARTSSEQYF
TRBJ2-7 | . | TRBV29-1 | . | TGCAGCGTCAGTCCCGGGACTGGATACGAGCAGTACTTC | CSVSPGTGYEQYF
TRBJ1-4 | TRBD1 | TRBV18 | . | TGTGCCAGCTCGTTAAGGGACAGTCTTAATGAAAAACTGTTTTTT | CASSLRDSLNEKLFF
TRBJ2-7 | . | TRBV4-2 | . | TGTGCCAGCAGCCAAGGAGGTTCCTACGAGCAGTACTTC | CASSQGGSYEQYF
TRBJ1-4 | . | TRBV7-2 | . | TGTGCCAGCAGCTTAAACGGACAGCCTGAAAAACTGTTTTTT | CASSLNGQPEKLFF
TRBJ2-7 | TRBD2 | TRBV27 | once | TGTGCCAGCAGTTTAACTAGCGGGAGCTACGAGCAGTACTTC | CASSLTSGSYEQYF
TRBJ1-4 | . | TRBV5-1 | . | TGCGCCAGCAGCTTGGAAGGGGGTAATGAAAAACTGTTTTTT | CASSLEGGNEKLFF
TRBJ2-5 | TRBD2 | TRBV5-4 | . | TGTGCCAGCAGACAGCGGGAGCGAGAGACCCAGTACTTC | CASRQRERETQYF
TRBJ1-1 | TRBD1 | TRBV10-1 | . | TGCGCCAGCAGGACCGGACAGGTTTTAAAAAACACTGAAGCTTTCTTT | CASRTGQVLKNTEAFF
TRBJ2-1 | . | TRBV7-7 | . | TGTGCCAGCAGCCCTGACAGATTAAGGCACAATGAGCAGTTCTTC | CASSPDRLRHNEQFF
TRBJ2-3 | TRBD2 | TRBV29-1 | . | TGCAGCGTTGGACTAGCGGGGGACACAGATACGCAGTATTTT | CSVGLAGDTDTQYF
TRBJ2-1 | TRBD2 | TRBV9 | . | TGTGCCAGCAGCTTTAGCGGGAGCTCCTACAATGAGCAGTTCTTC | CASSFSGSSYNEQFF
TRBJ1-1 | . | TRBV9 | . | TGTGCCAGCAGCGTAGACCCAGGAGGTACTGAAGCTTTCTTT | CASSVDPGGTEAFF
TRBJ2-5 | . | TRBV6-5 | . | TGTGCCAGCAGTCAGCTACAGGGGACCCAGTACTTC | CASSQLQGTQYF
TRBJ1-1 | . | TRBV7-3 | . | TGTGCCAGCAGCTCGGAGGCGAACACTGAAGCTTTCTTT | CASSSEANTEAFF
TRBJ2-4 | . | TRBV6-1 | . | TGTGCCAGCAGTGAAGCAGACGGGGGCATTCAGTACTTC | CASSEADGGIQYF
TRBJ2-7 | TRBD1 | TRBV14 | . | TGTGCCAGCAGCCATCGGGACAGTTTCTCCTACGAGCAGTACTTC | CASSHRDSFSYEQYF
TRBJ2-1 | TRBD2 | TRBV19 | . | TGTGCCAGTAGTATAGGTCGGCGGGAGTTAGACAATGAGCAGTTCTTC | CASSIGRRELDNEQFF
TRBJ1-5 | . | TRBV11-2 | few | TGTGCCAGCAGCTTATCAGGGAATAGCCAGCCCCAGCATTTT | CASSLSGNSQPQHF
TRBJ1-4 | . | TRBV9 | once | TGTGCCAGCAGCGTAGGCGCGAATGAAAAACTGTTTTTT | CASSVGANEKLFF
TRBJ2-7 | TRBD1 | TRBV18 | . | TGTGCCAGCTCACTCGGACAGGCGATCTACGAGCAGTACTTC | CASSLGQAIYEQYF
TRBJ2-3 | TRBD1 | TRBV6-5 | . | TGTGCCAGCAGTTGGGGGACAGGGAGGGATACGCAGTATTTT | CASSWGTGRDTQYF
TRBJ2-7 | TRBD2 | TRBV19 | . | TGTGCCAGTAGTATGGGAGGGATGGGCTACGAGCAGTACTTC | CASSMGGMGYEQYF
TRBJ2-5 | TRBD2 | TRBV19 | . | TGTGCCACACGCACTAGCGGGAGCCGGGAGACCCAGTACTTC | CATRTSGSRETQYF
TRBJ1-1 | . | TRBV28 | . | TGTGCCAGCAGTTTTTCGGGGTTAAACACTGAAGCTTTCTTT | CASSFSGLNTEAFF
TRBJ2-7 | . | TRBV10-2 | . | TGCGCCAGCAGTGAGTCGCAGGGGCCTCCGGGTGAGCAGTACTTC | CASSESQGPPGEQYF
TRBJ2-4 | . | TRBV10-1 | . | TGCGCCAGCAGTGAGTCCCTCCAGAACTTC | CASSESLQNF
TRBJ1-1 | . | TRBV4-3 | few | TGCGCCAGCAGCCCGTCCTCGTCTGCGGGGACTGAAGCTTTCTTT | CASSPSSSAGTEAFF
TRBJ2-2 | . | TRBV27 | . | TGTGCCAGCAGTTTACACAGCACCGGGGAGCTGTTTTTT | CASSLHSTGELFF
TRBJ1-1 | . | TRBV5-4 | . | TGTGCCAGCAGCCCCGGGGGGAACACTGAAGCTTTCTTT | CASSPGGNTEAFF